This T cell receptor (beta chain) was recovered during a study of OX40 agonist ivuxolimab in advanced cancers. General observations from the study: Expansion of clones was among the lowest in partial responders at 0.1-3.0 mg/kg. The average count of expanded clones was higher among CD8+ T cells than among CD4+.

TCRdb keeps only in-frame clones here, not all; method: immunoSEQ multiplex PCR. The table has around 72,000 clones, 65% to 85% seen once; the top ten hold roughly 5.3%. In the case of this clone: Its antigen remains unidentified.

The CDR3 is 13 amino acids. Germline-derived CDR1 and CDR2 are MNHNY and SVGAGI (reference sequence). With 6 bases clipped from V and 3 bases from J, the junction kept 4 bases outside the gene matches. The sample consisted of CD4+ or CD8+ T cells sorted from blood, taken in a trial of the OX40 agonist ivuxolimab. This clonotype was sampled from an adult with an advanced solid tumor such as melanoma, head and neck, liver or kidney cancer. The gene calls are TRBV6-6 and TRBJ1-2, with 7 bases aligning to TRBD1. The CDR3 DNA is TGTGCCAGCAGCCGCGGGACAGACTATGGCTACACCTTC. Translation gives CASSRGTDYGYTF.